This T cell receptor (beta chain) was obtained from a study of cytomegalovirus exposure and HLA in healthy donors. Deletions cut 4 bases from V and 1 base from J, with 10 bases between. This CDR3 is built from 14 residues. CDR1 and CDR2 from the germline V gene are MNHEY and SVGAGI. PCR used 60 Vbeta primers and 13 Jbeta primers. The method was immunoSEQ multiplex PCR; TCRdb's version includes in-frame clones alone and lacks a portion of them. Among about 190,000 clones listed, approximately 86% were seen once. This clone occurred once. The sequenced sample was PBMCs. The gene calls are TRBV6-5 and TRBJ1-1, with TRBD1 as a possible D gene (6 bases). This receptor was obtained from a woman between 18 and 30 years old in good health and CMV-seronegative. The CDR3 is CASSSLRGNTEAFF. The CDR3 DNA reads TGTGCCAGCAGTTCCCTCAGGGGGAACACTGAAGCTTTCTTT.